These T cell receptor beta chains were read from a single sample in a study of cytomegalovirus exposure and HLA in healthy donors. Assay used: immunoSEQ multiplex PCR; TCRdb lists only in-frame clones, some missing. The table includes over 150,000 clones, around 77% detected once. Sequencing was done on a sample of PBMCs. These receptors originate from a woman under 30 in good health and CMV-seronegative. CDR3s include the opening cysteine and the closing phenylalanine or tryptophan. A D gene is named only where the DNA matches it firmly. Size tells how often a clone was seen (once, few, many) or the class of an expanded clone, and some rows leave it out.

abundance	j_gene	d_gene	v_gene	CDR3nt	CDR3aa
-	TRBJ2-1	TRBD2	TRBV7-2	TGTGCCAGTTGGCCGGGACTAGCGGGTCTAACCTACAATGAGCAGTTCTTC	CASWPGLAGLTYNEQFF
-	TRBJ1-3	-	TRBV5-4	TGTGCCAGCAGCCCGGGTCCGGGAGGAAACACCATATATTTT	CASSPGPGGNTIYF
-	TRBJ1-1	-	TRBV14	TGTGCCAGCAGCCACTTAGGGGTGCGTAACACTGAAGCTTTCTTT	CASSHLGVRNTEAFF
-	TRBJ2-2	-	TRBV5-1	TGCGCCAGCACTCCGAACACCGGGGAGCTGTTTTTT	CASTPNTGELFF
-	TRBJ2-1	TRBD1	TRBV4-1	TGCGCCAGCAGCCAAGCGCCGGGACAGGGGCACTTTATCAATGAGCAGTTCTTC	CASSQAPGQGHFINEQFF
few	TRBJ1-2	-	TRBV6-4	TGTGCCAGCAGAGCTACAGGGACCTATGGCTACACCTTC	CASRATGTYGYTF
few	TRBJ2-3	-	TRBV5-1	TGCGCCAGCAGCGGGGGGGGGACAAAAGGCGCAGATACGCAGTATTTT	CASSGGGTKGADTQYF
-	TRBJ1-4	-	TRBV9	TGTGCCAGCAGCCCTAGAGGGGGTGGTGAGGAAAAACTGTTTTTT	CASSPRGGGEEKLFF
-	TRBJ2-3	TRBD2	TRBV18	TGTGCCAGCTCACCGCTCGGGACTAGCGTGGGTACAGATACGCAGTATTTT	CASSPLGTSVGTDTQYF
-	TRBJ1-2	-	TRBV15	TGTGCCACCAGCAGTGGGCCTTATGAAGGCTACACCTTC	CATSSGPYEGYTF
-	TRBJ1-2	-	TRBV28	TGTGCCAGCAGTTTATCGTTGGACATTTACTATGGCTACACCTTC	CASSLSLDIYYGYTF
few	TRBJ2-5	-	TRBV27	TGTGCCAGCAGTTTATCGTTGGGGCCAAGGGAGACCCAGTACTTC	CASSLSLGPRETQYF
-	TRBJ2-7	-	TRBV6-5	TGTGCCAGCAGTCTCAGGGTGAGCTCCTACGAGCAGTACTTC	CASSLRVSSYEQYF
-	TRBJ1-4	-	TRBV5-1	TGCGCCAGCAGCAGGCAGGGTCGAGGTGAAAAACTGTTTTTT	CASSRQGRGEKLFF
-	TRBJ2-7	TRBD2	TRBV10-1	TGCGCCAGCGGAACTAGCGGGAGGGCCGTTTACGAGCAGTACTTC	CASGTSGRAVYEQYF
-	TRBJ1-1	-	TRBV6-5	TGTGCCAGCAGTGCACAGCCGAACACTGAAGCTTTCTTT	CASSAQPNTEAFF
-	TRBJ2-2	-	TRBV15	TGTGCCACCAGCAGAGATATTCGGACCGGGGAGCTGTTTTTT	CATSRDIRTGELFF
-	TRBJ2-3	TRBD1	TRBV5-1	TGCGCCAGCAGACAGGGGGAGAATATCGATACGCAGTATTTT	CASRQGENIDTQYF
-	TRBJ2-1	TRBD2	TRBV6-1	TGTGCCAGCAACTACCGGGAGGCGACTGAGCAGTTCTTC	CASNYREATEQFF
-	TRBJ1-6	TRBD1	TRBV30	TGTGCCTGGATCCGGGACAGGGGATCACCCCTCCACTTT	CAWIRDRGSPLHF
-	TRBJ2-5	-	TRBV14	TGTGCCAGCAGCCAAAACATCGGGGAGACCCAGTACTTC	CASSQNIGETQYF
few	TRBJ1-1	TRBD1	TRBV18	TGTGCCAGCTCCCGACAGGGAATGAACACTGAAGCTTTCTTT	CASSRQGMNTEAFF
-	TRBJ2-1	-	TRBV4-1	TGCGCCAGCAGCCAAGAACACCGGAGCTACAATGAGCAGTTCTTC	CASSQEHRSYNEQFF